This TCR beta chain was obtained from a study of shared clonotypes between healthy human individuals. In replicate PCRs of sorted subsets, about 190 ng DNA, roughly 27,000 T cell genomes, was used. The assay was immunoSEQ multiplex PCR, and TCRdb's table has in-frame clones only and misses some. The sample contains around 2.1 million clones, approximately 94% of which appear only once. As defined, naive CD8 cells were CD45RO-negative and positively selected for CCR7, with terminally differentiated effector memory CD45RA+ cells excluded. Note on this clone: At the DNA level, this CDR3 is encoded by other sequences in the same sample as well.

The germline CDR1 and CDR2 sequences are SGHNT and YYREEE (reference sequence). V gave up 2 bases and J gave up 0 bases; unmatched junction bases: 2. The CDR3 length is 14 residues. This TCR derives from a man between 18 and 29 years old in good health. Some clones in this sample may be carry-over from other donors' samples. The J gene is TRBJ2-7, the V gene TRBV5-4; 7 bases agree with TRBD2. The material sequenced was naive CD8+ T cells from PBMCs. CDR3 protein: CASSFRGGSYEQYF. In nucleotides, the CDR3 is TGTGCCAGCAGCTTTCGCGGGGGCTCCTACGAGCAGTACTTC.